This T cell receptor beta chain appears in the sequencing data of a study of CD8+ T cells in alopecia areata (dated by TCRdb to 2017 to 2018). Some background on the complete study: The treated patients took part in an open-label pilot trial in which moderate-to-severe alopecia areata was treated with oral tofacitinib at 5 to 10 mg twice daily. Human TCRbeta sequencing covered scalp tissue and sorted CD4+ and CD8+ peripheral blood T cells from patchy and totalis/universalis alopecia areata patients and healthy controls. Patients on tofacitinib were biopsied at baseline and after 4 and 24 weeks of treatment, and several of the patients also had a later scalp biopsy. High-throughput TCRbeta sequencing was used to examine T cell clonal expansion in alopecia areata in both the C3H/HeJ mouse model and human patients. Tofacitinib was administered for 6 to 18 months, and 6 months of follow-up off drug were then conducted to assess delayed response and recurrence. RNA was obtained with the PAXgene miRNA kit for fixed scalp, the miRNeasy kit for PBMCs, and the RNeasy kit for mouse skin. Amplification of TCRbeta CDR3 regions was done by immunoSEQ multiplex PCR using 35 Vbeta forward primers and 13 Jbeta reverse primers. Disease severity in treated patients was measured with the SALT score, which quantifies the percentage of affected scalp surface area. Scalp clonality was compared among normal scalp (n=4), patchy alopecia areata scalp (n=8), and alopecia totalis/universalis scalp (n=8). The full study reports these points: Compared with normal scalp, lesional scalp had higher clonality and more expanded CD8+ clones, particularly in alopecia totalis/universalis, a pattern that suggests antigenic drive. With tofacitinib, both scalp clonality and the number of expanded CD8+ clones among the top 100 scalp clones went down significantly. Because the treated cohort was small and had only one nonresponder, larger studies are needed to examine links between baseline CD8+ expansion and response. During tofacitinib treatment, many expanded lesional clones stuck around in both scalp and blood, and this persistence may partly explain why relapse happens after treatment is stopped. Resident alphabeta T cells in normal human skin are also sequenced, complicating scalp TCR repertoire analysis, unlike mouse skin dominated by gammadelta T cells. Shared TCR sequences between patients were less evident than in mice, which may be partly attributable to HLA diversity in the patient population.

CDR1 and CDR2 were assigned from the germline V gene as SGHTS and YDEGEE. V lost 5 bases and J lost 1 base; the stretch between them is 6 bases long. Reading from cysteine to phenylalanine, the CDR3 counts 12 amino acids. Only the CDR3 DNA is retained, 36 bases long and in frame from the first base. This clone has more than one count but fewer than ten. Its recognized antigen is unknown. Base qualities are not provided; no much larger clone lies one nucleotide away. The library was produced with the immunoSEQ multiplex PCR assay. To provide template for TCR sequencing, every sample had RNA extracted and reverse transcribed into cDNA. First-strand cDNA was synthesized with SuperScript III using a 2:1 mix of oligo-dT and random hexamers. A synthetic immune receptor repertoire was used to gauge amplification bias, and whatever bias remained was removed computationally. The paper's data handling went like this. Raw reads were preprocessed for error removal, and CDR3 was defined according to IMGT conventions as running from the conserved cysteine to phenylalanine. To get clonality, Shannon entropy was normalized by log2 of the number of productive unique TCRs and the result was subtracted from 1. Scalp TCRbeta sequences were cross-referenced with sorted blood CD4 and CD8 repertoires so that the CD4 or CD8 identity of scalp clones could be inferred. Entries here come from immuneACCESS through TCRdb and include only in-frame sequences with V and J called. Some clones fail to appear in such tables; in the studies checked, an unresolved V gene covers under half of the shortfall, and the cause of the remainder is unknown. V and J calls and clone size follow that table, whereas D and trimming were derived from the DNA. This sample lists approximately 210,000 clones; around 66% were detected once. The ten largest clones add up to roughly 4.2% of the sample.

Per the publication, the time point label means: less than five weeks on oral tofacitinib. What the treatment or condition label conveys for this sample: oral pan-JAK inhibitor, 5-10 mg twice daily. From alopecia areata patients, peripheral blood was collected along with lesional scalp punch biopsies. PBMCs were isolated by density centrifugation and stained for CD3, CD4 and CD8, and CD4+ and CD8+ T cells were sorted on a FACSAria. This material consisted of CD4+ T cells sorted from blood, taken at week 4, from a patient treated with tofacitinib. This receptor was taken from a human donor with alopecia areata. Here the chain combines TRBV5-8 and TRBJ2-5; the D gene identity is not certain. CDR3 reads: CASSGIQETQYF. Here is the DNA: TGTGCCAGCAGTGGCATCCAAGAGACCCAGTACTTC. This CDR3, with the reference TRBV5-8 and TRBJ2-5 proteins standing in past its ends, gives the full variable domain EAGVTQSPTHLIKTRGQQATLRCSPISGHTSVYWYQQALGLGLQFLLWYDEGEERNRGNFPPRFSGRQFPNYSSELNVNALELEDSALYLCASSGIQETQYFGPGTRLLVL.